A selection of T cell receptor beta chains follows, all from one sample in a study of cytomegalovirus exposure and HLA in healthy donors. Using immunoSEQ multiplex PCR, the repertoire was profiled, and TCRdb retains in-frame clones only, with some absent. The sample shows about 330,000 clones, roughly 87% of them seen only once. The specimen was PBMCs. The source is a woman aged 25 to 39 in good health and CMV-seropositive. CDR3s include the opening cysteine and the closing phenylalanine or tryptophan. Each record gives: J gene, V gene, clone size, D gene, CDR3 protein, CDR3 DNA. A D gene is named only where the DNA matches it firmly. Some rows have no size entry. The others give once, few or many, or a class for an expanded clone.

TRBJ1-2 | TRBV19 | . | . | CASSPGRAAYGYTF | TGTGCCAGTAGTCCCGGCAGGGCGGCCTATGGCTACACCTTC
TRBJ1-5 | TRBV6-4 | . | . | CASSDSPEGGDQPQHF | TGTGCCAGCAGTGACTCCCCAGAGGGGGGGGATCAGCCCCAGCATTTT
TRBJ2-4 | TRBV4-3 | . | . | CASSQTSGSGSLAKNIQYF | TGCGCCAGCAGCCAAACCTCGGGTTCCGGATCCCTAGCCAAAAACATTCAGTACTTC
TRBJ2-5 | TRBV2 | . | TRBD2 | CASSDGTSGSVAKETQYF | TGTGCCAGCAGTGACGGGACTAGCGGGAGTGTGGCGAAAGAGACCCAGTACTTC
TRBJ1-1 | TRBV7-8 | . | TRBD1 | CASSKGQGNTEAFF | TGTGCCAGCAGCAAGGGACAGGGCAACACTGAAGCTTTCTTT
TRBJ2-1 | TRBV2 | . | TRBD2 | CASSERLAGGHNEQFF | TGTGCCAGCAGTGAGCGGCTAGCGGGGGGACACAATGAGCAGTTCTTC
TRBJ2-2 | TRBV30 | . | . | CAWSALGPPPGELFF | TGTGCCTGGAGTGCCTTGGGACCGCCGCCCGGGGAGCTGTTTTTT
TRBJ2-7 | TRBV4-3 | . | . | CASSRPGTVTGEQYF | TGCGCCAGCAGCCGGCCGGGGACTGTAACGGGGGAGCAGTACTTC
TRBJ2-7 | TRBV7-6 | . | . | CASSPETAAYEQYF | TGTGCCAGCAGCCCCGAGACTGCCGCCTACGAGCAGTACTTC
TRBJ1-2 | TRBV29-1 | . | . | CSVGGRGNYGYTF | TGCAGCGTTGGGGGTAGGGGGAACTATGGCTACACCTTC
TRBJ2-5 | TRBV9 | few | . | CAISAEETQYF | TGTGCCATCTCTGCCGAAGAGACCCAGTACTTC
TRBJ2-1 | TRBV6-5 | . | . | CASSYIIGAAYNEQFF | TGTGCCAGCAGTTACATTATTGGGGCAGCCTACAATGAGCAGTTCTTC
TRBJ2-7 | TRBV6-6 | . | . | CASSYSRNSEQYF | TGTGCCAGCAGTTACTCGAGAAATTCCGAGCAGTACTTC
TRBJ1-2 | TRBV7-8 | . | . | CASSLKQFQGPTFYGYTF | TGTGCCAGCAGCTTAAAGCAATTCCAGGGGCCGACCTTCTATGGCTACACCTTC
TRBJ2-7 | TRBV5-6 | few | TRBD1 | CASSFGRGYEQYF | TGTGCCAGCAGCTTCGGCAGGGGGTACGAGCAGTACTTC
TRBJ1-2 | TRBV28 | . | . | CASSSGGYTF | TGTGCCAGCAGTTCGGGTGGCTACACCTTC
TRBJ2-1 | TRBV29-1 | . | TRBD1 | CSGDREAYNEQFF | TGCAGCGGGGACAGGGAAGCCTACAATGAGCAGTTCTTC
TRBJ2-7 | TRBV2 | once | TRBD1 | CASSASIYRGPLEQYF | TGTGCCAGCAGTGCCTCCATTTACAGGGGTCCCCTCGAGCAGTACTTC
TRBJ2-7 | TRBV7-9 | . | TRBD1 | CASSLPGQGSNEQYF | TGTGCCAGCAGCCTACCGGGACAGGGGAGCAACGAGCAGTACTTC
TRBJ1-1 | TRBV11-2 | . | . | CASSLGEWVTEAFF | TGTGCCAGCAGCTTAGGGGAGTGGGTTACTGAAGCTTTCTTT
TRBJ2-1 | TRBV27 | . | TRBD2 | CASRTLAGGPVEQFF | TGTGCCAGCAGGACCTTAGCGGGAGGGCCCGTTGAGCAGTTCTTC
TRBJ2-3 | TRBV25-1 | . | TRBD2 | CASSGNSGRRTDTQYF | TGTGCCAGCAGTGGGAATAGCGGGAGACGCACAGATACGCAGTATTTT
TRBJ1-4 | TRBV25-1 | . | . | CASSEAREDEKLFF | TGTGCCAGCAGTGAAGCCAGGGAGGATGAAAAACTGTTTTTT
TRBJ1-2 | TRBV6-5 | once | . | CASSSGAGPVGYTF | TGTGCCAGCAGTAGTGGTGCCGGGCCAGTAGGCTACACCTTC
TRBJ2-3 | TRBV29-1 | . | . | CSVQGTDTQYF | TGCAGCGTCCAGGGCACAGATACGCAGTATTTT
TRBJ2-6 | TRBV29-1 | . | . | CSVEAGAFSSGANVLTF | TGCAGCGTTGAAGCGGGGGCCTTCTCCTCTGGGGCCAACGTCCTGACTTTC
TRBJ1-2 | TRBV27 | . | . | CASSTTGYDEGYTF | TGTGCCAGCAGTACGACGGGGTATGATGAAGGCTACACCTTC
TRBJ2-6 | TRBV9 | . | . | CASSAVGLREDGANVLTF | TGTGCCAGCAGCGCAGTCGGGCTGAGGGAAGACGGGGCCAACGTCCTGACTTTC
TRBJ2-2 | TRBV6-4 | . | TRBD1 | CASSESEGATGELFF | TGTGCCAGCAGTGAATCTGAGGGGGCGACCGGGGAGCTGTTTTTT
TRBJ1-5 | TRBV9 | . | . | CASSGLGGNQPQHF | TGTGCCAGCAGCGGGTTGGGAGGGAATCAGCCCCAGCATTTT
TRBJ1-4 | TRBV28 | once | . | CASSLYKHHNVQANEKLFF | TGTGCCAGCAGTTTATACAAACACCACAACGTACAGGCTAATGAAAAACTGTTTTTT
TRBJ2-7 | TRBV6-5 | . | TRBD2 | CASSQSGNYEQYF | TGTGCCAGCAGCCAAAGCGGGAACTACGAGCAGTACTTC
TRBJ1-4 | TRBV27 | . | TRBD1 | CASTETGQGREKLFF | TGTGCCAGCACCGAAACGGGACAGGGAAGGGAAAAACTGTTTTTT
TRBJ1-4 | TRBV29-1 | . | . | CSVCAGSYEKLFF | TGCAGCGTCTGCGCGGGATCATATGAAAAACTGTTTTTT
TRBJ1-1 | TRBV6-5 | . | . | CASSYYRETFF | TGTGCCAGCAGTTACTACAGGGAGACTTTCTTT
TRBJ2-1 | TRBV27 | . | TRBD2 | CASSGTSSYNEQFF | TGTGCCAGCAGCGGGACTAGTTCCTACAATGAGCAGTTCTTC
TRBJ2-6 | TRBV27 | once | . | CASSKQGTGANVLTF | TGTGCCAGCAGTAAACAGGGAACTGGGGCCAACGTCCTGACTTTC
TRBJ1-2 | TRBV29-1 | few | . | CSVYWADYGYTF | TGCAGCGTATACTGGGCGGACTATGGCTACACCTTC
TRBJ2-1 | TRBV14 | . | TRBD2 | CASSPTSGRFGEQFF | TGTGCCAGCAGCCCCACTAGCGGGAGGTTCGGTGAGCAGTTCTTC
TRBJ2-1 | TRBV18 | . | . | CASSPRPSSGQFF | TGTGCCAGCTCACCGCGACCCAGTTCGGGGCAGTTCTTC
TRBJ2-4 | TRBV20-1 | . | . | CSARTENIQYF | TGCAGTGCTAGAACAGAAAACATTCAGTACTTC
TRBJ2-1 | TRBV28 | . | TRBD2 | CASTSTGTSGRARAYNEQFF | TGTGCCAGCACGTCAACCGGGACTAGCGGGAGGGCCAGGGCCTACAATGAGCAGTTCTTC
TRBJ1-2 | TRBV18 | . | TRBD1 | CASSPKTGNYGYTF | TGTGCCAGCTCACCAAAGACAGGGAACTATGGCTACACCTTC
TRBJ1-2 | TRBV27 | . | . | CASSRGTRYGYTF | TGTGCCAGCAGCCGGGGGACACGCTATGGCTACACCTTC
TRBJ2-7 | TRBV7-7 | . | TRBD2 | CASSLGASGAEQYF | TGTGCCAGCAGCTTAGGGGCTAGCGGGGCTGAGCAGTACTTC
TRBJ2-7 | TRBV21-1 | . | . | CASSACGSGYEQYF | TGTGCCAGCAGCGCCTGCGGGAGTGGTTACGAGCAGTACTTC
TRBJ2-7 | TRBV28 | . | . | CASRTSGTPYEQYF | TGTGCCAGCAGAACATCCGGGACTCCCTACGAGCAGTACTTC
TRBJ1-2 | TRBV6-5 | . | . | CASRSLSNYGYTF | TGTGCCAGCAGGTCGTTATCTAACTATGGCTACACCTTC
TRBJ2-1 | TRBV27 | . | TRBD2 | CASSFTSVNEQFF | TGTGCCAGCAGTTTTACTAGCGTCAATGAGCAGTTCTTC
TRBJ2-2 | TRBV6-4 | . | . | CASRREGGTGELFF | TGTGCCAGCAGGCGTGAGGGGGGCACCGGGGAGCTGTTTTTT